This record concerns one T cell receptor beta chain sequence. The antigen is not known. The sample's treatment: roughly 18 received Ad26.COV2.S at low or high dose, single or two shots; roughly 5 received placebo; per-sample allocation not given. Sample collection was performed on day 63 after the first vaccine or placebo injection. The CDR3 is 14 amino acids. Between the trimmed V and J ends, which lost 3 bases and 5 bases, there was a span of 14 bases. The V gene's germline CDR1 is GTSNPN and CDR2 SVGIG (reference sequence). This specimen comes from a study of Ad26.COV2.S vaccination and SARS-CoV-2 variants. Study summary: Of the COV1001 trial arms, the Ad26.COV2.S arm included the donor. Regarding the study as a whole: Placebo recipients had lower spike-specific TCR breadth than vaccine recipients. Assessments of TCR breadth and depth may have underestimated the total T cell responses. Comparability of non-spike TCR breadth was observed across vaccine and placebo recipients.

Produced via immunoSEQ multiplex PCR; TCRdb's table is partial and in-frame only. The top ten clones hold over 10% of a sample with about 480,000 clones, around nine tenths of them seen once. This receptor was identified in a person aged 18-60 years who received the Ad26.COV2.S COVID-19 vaccine or a placebo. The specimen was peripheral blood, collected in a trial of Ad26.COV2.S vaccine versus placebo. The V gene is TRBV30, the J gene TRBJ2-1; D is possibly TRBD1 or TRBD2 (5 bases each). The CDR3 loop is CAWRGEQAHNEQFF. The CDR3 DNA reads as TGTGCCTGGAGGGGAGAACAGGCACACAATGAGCAGTTCTTC.